This T cell receptor (beta chain) was sequenced in a study of glioma-infiltrating T cells. Whole-study findings and limits: Non-neoplastic patients had below-expected tissue-blood divergence, while all gliomas exceeded expectation. Tissue and blood shared very few CDR3 sequences.

As regards this clonotype: What it binds is not known. This may stem from a read error, because a much larger clone lies one nucleotide away.

The iRepertoire nested amplicon-rescue multiplex PCR amplified TCR alpha and beta CDR3s from RNA. For one-step reverse transcription and amplification, about 85-400 ng of tissue mRNA or PBMC total RNA was used. A single record per CDR3 protein comes from TCRdb applying MiXCR to the multiplex PCR reads. The sample lists about 130,000 distinct CDR3 sequences; roughly 24% were seen once. Trimming cost V 4 bases and J 1 base; bases outside gene matches: 15. Per germline, CDR1 LGHDT and CDR2 YNNKEL (reference sequence). This CDR3 spans 18 amino acids. Source material: glioma tissue, nonneoplastic brain tissue, or PBMCs (not recorded which). The sequence was collected from a human donor with low-grade glioma or glioblastoma, undergoing nonglioma brain surgery, or in good health (not recorded which). The chain carries TRBV3-1 and TRBJ2-5, with TRBD1 matching over 7 bases. CDR3 nucleotide sequence: TGTGCCAGCAGCCCTAGGGTGACAGGGCGATATTTCCAAGAGACCCAGTACTTC. This translates into CASSPRVTGRYFQETQYF.